One and the same sample provided the 22 T cell receptor beta chains below, sequenced in a study of T-cell memory formation after mild COVID-19. TCRdb re-called the 5' RACE reads through MiXCR, storing one row per CDR3 protein. Here the sample spans roughly 12,000 distinct CDR3 sequences, about 14% being singletons. What was sequenced was PBMCs or a T cell subset sorted from them (not recorded which). Every receptor here comes from a man between 18 and 35 years old who had mild COVID-19 (a few samples of this study predate the infection). Cell type and time point are not known.

The sample holds many counts of this clonotype. This chain uses TRBV7-9 with TRBJ2-2; the D gene is possibly TRBD2 (6 bases). The CDR3 spans 15 residues. CDR1 and CDR2 (germline): SEHNR, FQNEAQ (reference sequence). Between the trimmed V and J ends, which lost 5 bases and 7 bases, there was a span of 17 bases. The CDR3 reads CASSVSFWEDGELFF. In nucleotides, the CDR3 is TGTGCCAGCAGCGTAAGCTTTTGGGAGGACGGGGAGCTGTTTTTT.

The rearrangement uses TRBV7-2 and TRBJ1-5; no clear D gene. The CDR3 length is 12 residues. V was shortened by 5 bases and J by 4 bases, with 6 bases between the two germline ends. Looked up from germline, CDR1 is SGHTA and CDR2 is FQGNSA. The CDR3 region is CASSGENQPQHF. CDR3 nucleotides: TGTGCCAGCAGCGGGGAGAATCAGCCCCAGCATTTT.

This clonotype has ten or more counts. V is TRBV7-2 and J is TRBJ2-3; TRBD2 is a possible D gene (5 bases). Germline V lookup: CDR1 SGHTA, CDR2 FQGNSA. Trimming removed 7 bases from V and 2 bases from J, with 10 bases in between. This CDR3 has 13 residues. The CDR3 coding sequence is TGTGCCAGCATGGACGGGAACACAGATACGCAGTATTTT. Encoded protein: CASMDGNTDTQYF.

There are many counts of this clonotype. The chain carries TRBV4-3 and TRBJ1-4, with D perhaps TRBD1 (5 bases). Germline CDR1 and CDR2: LGHNA and YSLEER. The CDR3 covers 17 residues. Trimming took 2 bases from V and 1 from J, leaving 14 bases between them. In DNA, the CDR3 is TGCGCCAGCAGCCAATGGGGGGACCGGGGAACTAATGAAAAACTGTTTTTT. Translation: CASSQWGDRGTNEKLFF.

The table lists this clonotype with many counts. The V gene is TRBV3-1, the J gene TRBJ2-7; 8 bases align to TRBD1. In germline, CDR1 is LGHDT, CDR2 YNNKEL (reference sequence). V dropped 3 bases and J dropped 5; count of bases not matched to a gene: 6. The CDR3 consists of 14 residues. The CDR3 sequence: CASSHTQGVHEQYV. The CDR3 region has the DNA TGTGCCAGCAGCCACACACAGGGGGTACACGAGCAGTACGTC.

This clonotype was seen at least ten times. This rearrangement joins TRBV7-9 to TRBJ1-2; D unresolved. Trimming removed 2 bases from V and 2 bases from J, with 9 bases in between. This CDR3 comprises 14 residues. The germline V gene has CDR1 SEHNR and CDR2 FQNEAQ (reference sequence). The CDR3 loop reads CASSLWFLNYGYTF. DNA for the CDR3: TGTGCCAGCAGCTTATGGTTCCTCAACTATGGCTACACCTTC.

V and J are TRBV20-1 and TRBJ2-7; no clear D. Deletions cut 6 bases from V and 9 bases from J, with 15 bases between. CDR3 length: 11 amino acids. Germline assignment: CDR1 DFQATT and CDR2 SNEGSKA (reference sequence). CDR3 bases: TGCAGTGCAACTTCTGGGGTGGGGCAGTACGTC. Translated: CSATSGVGQYV.

This clonotype was recorded at least ten times. This chain joins TRBV7-8 and TRBJ2-3; no reliable D call. Trimming shortened V by 5 bases and J by 0 bases, and 18 bases separated the two germline ends. CDR3 length equals 17 residues. Germline-derived CDR1 and CDR2 are SGHVS and FQNEAQ. DNA of the CDR3: TGTGCCAGCAGCGCGAGGCGGATGAGAACTAGCACAGATACGCAGTATTTT. It translates to CASSARRMRTSTDTQYF.

This clonotype has ten or more counts. The chain carries TRBV4-1 and TRBJ2-7; 9 bases align to TRBD1. The CDR3 runs 14 residues. J was trimmed by 4 bases and V by 5 bases; bases with no gene match: 6. In germline, CDR1 is MGHRA, CDR2 YSYEKL. The CDR3 here is CASSYRQGVYEQYF. Written as DNA, the CDR3 is TGCGCCAGCAGCTATAGACAGGGGGTATACGAGCAGTACTTC.

A few counts support this clonotype. This sequence joins TRBV21-1 and TRBJ2-7; the table's D call, TRBD2, has no DNA check behind it. TRBV21-1 is a documented pseudogene. The CDR3 extends over 18 amino acids. The CDR3 region has the DNA TGTGCCAGCAGCCCCCAGGGTATAGCAGCGGGGGGACCCTACGAGCAGTACGTC. Translated: CASSPQGIAAGGPYEQYV.

This clonotype was seen at least ten times. The J gene is TRBJ2-5, the V gene TRBV6-5; D might be TRBD2 (6 bases). V gave up 2 bases and J gave up 5 bases, with 9 bases separating them. This CDR3 spans 13 amino acids. CDR1 is MNHEY, CDR2 SVGAGI, per germline. This CDR3 reads CASSYRREETQYF. CDR3 coding DNA: TGTGCCAGCAGTTACCGGAGGGAGGAGACCCAGTACTTC.

The sample holds many counts of this clonotype. Written as DNA, the CDR3 is TGTGCCAGCAGTTTGATGAGGGGCGAGCCCGTTAATTCACCCCTCCACTTT. Translation gives CASSLMRGEPVNSPLHF. The chain is built from TRBV27 and TRBJ1-6; TRBD1 might be the D (5 bases). Germline CDR1 and CDR2: MNHEY and SMNVEV (reference sequence). This CDR3 has 17 residues. Trimming took off 3 bases at V and 6 bases at J, with 18 bases between the two ends.

This clonotype was seen at least ten times. The chain is built from TRBV6-1 and TRBJ2-1; D is undetermined. Trimming took 9 bases from V and 0 from J, leaving 12 bases between them. Germline CDR1 and CDR2: MNHNS and SASEGT. CDR3 length: 14 residues. For the CDR3, the DNA is TGTGCCAGTTACAGAAAAAACTCCTACAATGAGCAGTTCTTC. Amino acid sequence: CASYRKNSYNEQFF.

This clonotype was recorded a few times. The rearrangement joins TRBV28 to TRBJ1-6, with D unclear. In germline, CDR1 is MDHEN, CDR2 SYDVKM. Between the trimmed V and J ends, which lost 5 bases and 4 bases, there was a span of 9 bases. CDR3 length: 14 residues. The chain's CDR3 is CASSGRGYNSPLHF. The DNA for the CDR3 is TGTGCCAGCAGTGGGAGAGGATATAATTCACCCCTCCACTTT. The complete variable domain, with remaining parts taken from reference TRBV28 and TRBJ1-6, reads DVKVTQSSRYLVKRTGEKVFLECVQDMDHENMFWYRQDPGLGLRLIYFSYDVKMKEKGDIPEGYSVSREKKERFSLILESASTNQTSMYLCASSGRGYNSPLHFGNGTRLTVT.

This clonotype was seen a handful of times. The CDR3 nucleotides read TGTGCCAGCAGCTTGACTAAGGACACCGGGGAGCTGTTTTTT. Encoded protein: CASSLTKDTGELFF. The rearrangement links TRBV7-3 to TRBJ2-2; D might be TRBD2 (5 bases). There are 14 residues in the CDR3. Trimming removed 3 bases at V and 3 bases at J, with 8 bases between. Looked up from germline, CDR1 is SGHTA and CDR2 is FQGTGA.

The sample holds many counts of this clonotype. The V call is TRBV18, the J call TRBJ2-2, with D perhaps matching TRBD2 (5 bases). This CDR3 is 14 amino acids long. The germline V gene has CDR1 KGHSH and CDR2 LQKENI. The V and J ends lost 2 bases and 1 base respectively, with 5 bases between them. The CDR3 sequence is CASSPAGNTGELFF. CDR3 bases: TGTGCCAGCTCACCAGCGGGGAACACCGGGGAGCTGTTTTTT.

This clonotype was picked up many times. V gene TRBV4-1 combines with J gene TRBJ2-4; D uncertain. Germline CDR1 MGHRA, CDR2 YSYEKL. With 4 bases removed from V and 9 bases from J, the gap between germline ends came to 25 bases. The length of the CDR3 is 17 residues. CDR3 loop: CASSPLKRSQQSGIQYF. Written as DNA, the CDR3 is TGCGCCAGCAGCCCCCTAAAGAGGTCCCAGCAGTCCGGCATTCAGTACTTC.

This clonotype was detected only a few times. The genes are TRBV29-1 and TRBJ2-7; weak D call: TRBD1 (6 bases). Trimming cost V 6 bases and J 1 base, with 13 bases left between them. The germline gives CDR1 SQVTM, CDR2 ANQGSEA. The CDR3 covers 13 residues. CDR3 DNA sequence: TGCAGCGTATATACAGGGTCATCCTACGAGCAGTACTTC. Its protein is CSVYTGSSYEQYF.

The rearrangement links TRBV29-1 to TRBJ1-2, with a possible D match to TRBD1 (5 bases). Germline V gene sequence: CDR1 SQVTM, CDR2 ANQGSEA. V was shortened by 3 bases and J by 4 bases, with 12 bases between the two germline ends. The CDR3 is made up of 13 amino acids. For the CDR3, the DNA is TGCAGCGTTGACCGACAGTCACCCTATGGCTACACCTTC. Protein: CSVDRQSPYGYTF.

This clonotype was seen ten or more times. The rearrangement joins TRBV10-3 to TRBJ2-1; 8 nucleotides match TRBD1. V shed 5 bases, J shed 1 base, and the junction held 7 bases outside the gene matches. The CDR3 is made up of 16 amino acids. CDR1 and CDR2 from the germline V gene are ENHRY and SYGVKD. This chain's CDR3 is CAISPRTGRSYNEQFF. DNA of the CDR3: TGTGCCATCAGTCCTAGGACAGGGAGGTCCTACAATGAGCAGTTCTTC.

The chain has TRBV7-3 and TRBJ2-7, with 7 bases fitting TRBD2. The CDR3 runs to 17 residues. Germline values: CDR1 SGHTA, CDR2 FQGTGA. The V gene end was trimmed by 1 base and the J gene end by 0 bases; junction bases not matched to a gene: 9. The CDR3 DNA reads TGTGCCAGCAGCTTAATATGTTGCGGGGGAAGCTCCTACGAGCAGTACGTC. Its protein product is CASSLICCGGSSYEQYV.

Ten or more counts support this clonotype. This rearrangement joins TRBV7-2 to TRBJ2-7; 8 bases are shared with TRBD1. Losses at the gene ends were 5 bases for V and 1 base for J; bases not matched to a gene: 4. In germline, CDR1 is SGHTA, CDR2 FQGNSA. The CDR3 consists of 14 residues. The CDR3 DNA reads as TGTGCCAGCAGCGTAACAGGGGGGTCCTACGAGCAGTACTTC. This codes for CASSVTGGSYEQYF.